What follows are 20 T cell receptor beta chains derived from one specimen sequenced in a study of T cell responses to AZD1222 COVID-19 vaccine. Produced via immunoSEQ multiplex PCR; TCRdb's table is partial and in-frame only. In the table there are about 94,000 clones, more than 75% of which are singletons. The sample consisted of peripheral blood, taken 28 days after the second AZD1222 dose. These receptors were collected from an adult who received the AZD1222 COVID-19 vaccine.

The chain links TRBV6-2 or TRBV6-3 to TRBJ1-2; TRBD1 agrees at 10 bases. The trim removed 4 bases at V and 2 bases at J, leaving 10 bases unmatched. The germline V gene has CDR1 MNHEY and CDR2 SVGEGT. The CDR3 is 17 amino acids. Here the CDR3 DNA reads TGTGCCAGCAGTTCCTCATATTGGGGACAGGGGAACTATGGCTACACCTTC. This encodes CASSSSYWGQGNYGYTF.

This chain joins TRBV11-3 and TRBJ2-2; either TRBD1 or TRBD2 may supply D (6 bases each). CDR3 length equals 15 residues. V lost 3 bases and J 5 bases, leaving 13 bases between the germline ends. From germline, CDR1 is SGHNT and CDR2 YENEEA. Here the CDR3 reads CASSFRGGRTGELFF. DNA for the CDR3: TGTGCCAGCAGCTTCCGTGGGGGGCGAACCGGGGAGCTGTTTTTT.

This sequence joins TRBV2 and TRBJ1-1, with 12 bases lining up with TRBD1. From germline, CDR1 is SNHLY and CDR2 FYNNEI. CDR3 length: 16 residues. V was pared by 5 bases and J by 2 bases, with 6 bases of the junction left unmatched. CDR3 sequence (DNA): TGTGCCAGCAGTTCCGGGACAGGGGGCGCAAACACTGAAGCTTTCTTT. Residues: CASSSGTGGANTEAFF. The full variable domain, in which reference TRBV2 and TRBJ1-1 provide the parts outside the CDR3, is EPEVTQTPSHQVTQMGQEVILRCVPISNHLYFYWYRQILGQKVEFLVSFYNNEISEKSEIFDDQFSVERPDGSNFTLKIRSTKLEDSAMYFCASSSGTGGANTEAFFGQGTRLTVV.

J is TRBJ1-4 and V is TRBV30, with 9 bases that match TRBD1. V lost 4 bases and J lost 7; bases outside the gene matches: 10. The germline gives CDR1 GTSNPN, CDR2 SVGIG (reference sequence). This CDR3 has 15 residues. CDR3 protein: CAWTVGQGRVEKLFF. CDR3 in DNA: TGTGCCTGGACCGTCGGACAGGGGAGAGTTGAAAAACTGTTTTTT.

The chain joins TRBV18 to TRBJ1-2; D is perhaps TRBD1 (5 bases). The germline gives CDR1 KGHSH, CDR2 LQKENI. V shed 2 bases and J shed 0 bases, with 10 bases lying between them. This CDR3 has 15 residues. The CDR3 bases are TGTGCCAGCTCACCAGACAGCAAAACTAACTATGGCTACACCTTC. This gives the protein CASSPDSKTNYGYTF.

This clone was seen once. The CDR3 sequence: CASSGGVSSGANVLTF. CDR3 coding DNA: TGTGCCAGCAGTGGAGGCGTCAGCTCTGGGGCCAACGTCCTGACTTTC. The V call is TRBV2, the J call TRBJ2-6, with D hard to call. Germline CDR1 SNHLY, CDR2 FYNNEI. The V and J ends lost 4 bases and 0 bases respectively, with 10 bases between them. CDR3 length: 16 amino acids.

The chain has TRBV5-1 and TRBJ2-7; a possible D gene is TRBD1 (5 bases). V was cut by 4 bases and J by 6 bases, with 8 bases left in between. The V gene's germline CDR1 is SGHRS and CDR2 YFSETQ. There are 11 residues in the CDR3. The CDR3 DNA follows: TGCGCCAGCAGCACCGACAGCGAGCAGTACTTC. Its translation: CASSTDSEQYF.

The CDR3 sequence: CASSLSPRFTDTQYF. The CDR3 coding sequence is TGTGCCAGCAGCCTCTCTCCTCGATTCACAGATACGCAGTATTTT. This chain uses TRBV4-2 with TRBJ2-3; D call uncertain. The CDR3 is 15 residues long. V was clipped by 4 bases and J by 2 bases, with 13 bases between them. Germline V CDR1 and CDR2: LGHNA, YNFKEQ.

On this clone: This specimen includes other DNA sequences encoding the same CDR3. V gene TRBV4-3 combines with J gene TRBJ2-5; a possible D gene is TRBD1 (5 bases). The CDR3 loop spans 13 amino acids. With 1 base removed from V and 5 bases from J, the gap between germline ends came to 8 bases. Germline V gene sequence: CDR1 LGHNA, CDR2 YSLEER. CDR3 sequence: CASSQARVETQYF. The CDR3, as DNA: TGCGCCAGCAGCCAAGCCAGGGTCGAGACCCAGTACTTC.

The chain joins TRBV19 to TRBJ2-2; D is ambiguous. V was cut by 1 base and J by 6 bases, with 12 bases left in between. The CDR3 loop spans 15 amino acids. Per germline, CDR1 LNHDA and CDR2 SQIVND (reference sequence). In DNA, the CDR3 is TGTGCCAGTAGTATAGCTCCTAGGCCCCCCGGGGAGCTGTTTTTT. Its translation: CASSIAPRPPGELFF.

This chain links TRBV2 with TRBJ2-7; D remains ambiguous. The germline V and J ends were trimmed by 10 bases and 1 base, with 20 bases remaining between them. The CDR3 contains 15 residues. CDR1 and CDR2 from the germline V gene are SNHLY and FYNNEI. CDR3 in DNA: TGTGCCACCTTCGGCCTTCTCAAGGAATCCTACGAGCAGTACTTC. Translated: CATFGLLKESYEQYF.

As regards this clone: An end of the junction differs from the germline gene, which may be a read error. As DNA, the CDR3 is TGTGCCAGCAGCTTAAACGGGGACAGGGGCACAGGTACGCAGTATTTT. This translates into CASSLNGDRGTGTQYF. V gene TRBV7-3 combines with J gene TRBJ2-3; 10 bases map to TRBD1. This CDR3 is built from 16 residues. Germline V gives CDR1 SGHTA, CDR2 FQGTGA.

The chain combines TRBV4-1 with TRBJ1-6; TRBD1 agrees at 7 bases. Per germline, CDR1 MGHRA and CDR2 YSYEKL. The CDR3 length is 14 residues. The V gene end was trimmed by 4 bases and the J gene end by 7 bases; junction bases not matched to a gene: 4. The CDR3 is CASSRTGENSPLHF. CDR3 coding DNA: TGCGCCAGCAGCCGGACAGGCGAGAATTCACCCCTCCACTTT.

J is TRBJ1-1 and V is TRBV18; D is uncertain. From germline, CDR1 is KGHSH and CDR2 LQKENI. This CDR3 comprises 14 residues. V gave up 2 bases and J gave up 3 bases, with 10 bases separating them. The DNA for the CDR3 is TGTGCCAGCTCACCATTGGGTCGAGACACTGAAGCTTTCTTT. Protein: CASSPLGRDTEAFF.

The chain uses TRBV27 and TRBJ1-2, with 8 bases identical to TRBD1. The CDR3 runs to 15 residues. The ends lost 4 bases at V and 0 bases at J; junction bases unmatched: 4. Germline CDR1 MNHEY, CDR2 SMNVEV (reference sequence). Here the CDR3 DNA reads TGTGCCAGCAGTTCGACAGGGGATCCTAACTATGGCTACACCTTC. Residues: CASSSTGDPNYGYTF.

The chain is built from TRBV6-2 or TRBV6-3 and TRBJ2-3; 7 positions match TRBD2. The CDR3 runs to 16 residues. The V segment lost 0 bases and the J segment 0 bases; nucleotides outside the gene matches: 3. Germline V gene data show CDR1 as MNHEY and CDR2 as SVGEGT. This CDR3 is CASSYSGRGSTDTQYF. The CDR3 DNA reads as TGTGCCAGCAGTTACTCGGGGCGGGGGAGCACAGATACGCAGTATTTT.

This CDR3 is CASSLGVEVSGRGGHEQYF. The CDR3 DNA reads TGTGCCAGCAGCTTAGGGGTTGAGGTTAGCGGGAGAGGCGGCCACGAGCAGTACTTC. V gene TRBV7-8 combines with J gene TRBJ2-7; 9 bases agree with TRBD2. The CDR3 is 19 amino acids. V lost 1 base and J lost 5; bases outside the gene matches: 18. Per the germline V gene, CDR1 is SGHVS and CDR2 is FQNEAQ.

This clone has only one observation. This rearrangement joins TRBV7-3 to TRBJ2-2, with D perhaps TRBD2 (5 bases). V was trimmed by 1 base and J by 2 bases, leaving 11 bases between them. The CDR3 has 16 residues. Germline CDR1 SGHTA, CDR2 FQGTGA. The CDR3 protein is CASSLMSSSNTGELFF. The CDR3, as DNA: TGTGCCAGCAGCTTAATGTCCTCTAGCAACACCGGGGAGCTGTTTTTT.

The chain couples TRBV19 to TRBJ1-5; 9 bases map to TRBD1. CDR3 size: 16 residues. The V gene end was trimmed by 3 bases and the J gene end by 3 bases; junction bases not matched to a gene: 6. The germline V gene has CDR1 LNHDA and CDR2 SQIVND (reference sequence). This CDR3 reads CASSIYRGLNNQPQHF. CDR3 DNA: TGTGCCAGTAGTATCTACAGGGGGCTCAACAATCAGCCCCAGCATTTT.

This chain uses TRBV21-1 with TRBJ2-5; TRBD2, the table's D call, lacks a check against the DNA. TRBV21-1 is a known pseudogene. CDR3 length equals 17 residues. The CDR3 is CASSRKGSGRAAETQYF. As DNA, the CDR3 is TGTGCCAGCAGCAGGAAGGGTAGCGGGAGGGCCGCCGAGACCCAGTACTTC.